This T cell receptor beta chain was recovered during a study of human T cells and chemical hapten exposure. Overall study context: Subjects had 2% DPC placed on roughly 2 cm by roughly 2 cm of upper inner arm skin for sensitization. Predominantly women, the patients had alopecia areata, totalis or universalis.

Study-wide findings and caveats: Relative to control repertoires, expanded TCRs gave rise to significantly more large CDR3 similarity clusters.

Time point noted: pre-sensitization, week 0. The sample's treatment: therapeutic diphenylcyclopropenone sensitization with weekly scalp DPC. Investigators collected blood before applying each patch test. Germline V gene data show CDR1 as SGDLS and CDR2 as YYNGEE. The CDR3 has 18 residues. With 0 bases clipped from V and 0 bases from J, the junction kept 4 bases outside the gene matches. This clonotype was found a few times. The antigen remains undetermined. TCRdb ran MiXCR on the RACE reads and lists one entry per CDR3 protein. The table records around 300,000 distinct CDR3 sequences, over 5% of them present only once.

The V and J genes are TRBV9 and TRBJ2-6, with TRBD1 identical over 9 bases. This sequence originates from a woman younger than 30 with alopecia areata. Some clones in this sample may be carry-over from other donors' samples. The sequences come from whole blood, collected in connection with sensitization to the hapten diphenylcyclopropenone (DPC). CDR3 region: CASSVGGTGSSGANVLTF. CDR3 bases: TGTGCCAGCAGCGTAGGGGGGACAGGGAGCTCTGGGGCCAACGTCCTGACTTTC.